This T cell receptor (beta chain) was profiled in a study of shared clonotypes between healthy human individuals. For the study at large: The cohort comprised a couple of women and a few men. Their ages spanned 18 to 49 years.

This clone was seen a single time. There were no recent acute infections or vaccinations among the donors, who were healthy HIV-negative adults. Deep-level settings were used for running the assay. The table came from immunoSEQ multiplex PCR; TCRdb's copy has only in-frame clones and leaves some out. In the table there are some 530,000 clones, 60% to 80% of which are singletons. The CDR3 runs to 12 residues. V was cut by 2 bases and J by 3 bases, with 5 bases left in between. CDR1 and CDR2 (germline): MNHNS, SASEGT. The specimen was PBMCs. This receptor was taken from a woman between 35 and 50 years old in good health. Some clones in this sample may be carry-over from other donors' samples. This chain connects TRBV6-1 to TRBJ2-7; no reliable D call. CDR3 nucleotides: TGTGCCAGCAGTGAAACCTACTACGAGCAGTACTTC. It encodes CASSETYYEQYF.